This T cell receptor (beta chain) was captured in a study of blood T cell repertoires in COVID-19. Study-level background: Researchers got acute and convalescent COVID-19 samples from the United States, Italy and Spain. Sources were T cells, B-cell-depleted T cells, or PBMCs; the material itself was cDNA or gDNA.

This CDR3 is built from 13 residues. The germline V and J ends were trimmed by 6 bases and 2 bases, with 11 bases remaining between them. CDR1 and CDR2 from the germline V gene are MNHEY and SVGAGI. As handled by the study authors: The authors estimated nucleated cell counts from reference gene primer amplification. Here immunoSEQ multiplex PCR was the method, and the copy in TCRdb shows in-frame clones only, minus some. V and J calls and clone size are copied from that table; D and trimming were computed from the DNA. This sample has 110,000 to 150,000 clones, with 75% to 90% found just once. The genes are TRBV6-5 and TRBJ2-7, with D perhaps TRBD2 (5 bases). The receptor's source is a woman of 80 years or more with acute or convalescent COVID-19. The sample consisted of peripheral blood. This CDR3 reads CASRSGSPYEQYF. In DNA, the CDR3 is TGTGCCAGCAGGTCGGGGTCTCCCTACGAGCAGTACTTC.